This entry features one T cell receptor beta chain sequence. The CDR3 extends over 14 amino acids. Between the trimmed V and J ends, which lost 1 base and 1 base, there was a span of 7 bases. CDR1 is ENHRY and CDR2 is SYGVKD in the germline V gene. Seattle's enrolled individuals joined amid active infection and were then monitored longitudinally. These data are taken from a study of blood T cell repertoires in COVID-19. Using immunoSEQ multiplex PCR, the repertoire was profiled, and TCRdb retains in-frame clones only, with some absent. The sample carries under 20,000 clones, over 60% recorded once. Sequenced input: peripheral blood. The sequence derives from a man between 65 and 85 years old with COVID-19, enrolled during active disease. The chain combines TRBV10-3 with TRBJ1-1; perhaps TRBD1 as D (6 bases). The CDR3 DNA sequence: TGTGCCATCAGTGAGTTAGGGGGGAACACTGAAGCTTTCTTT. Translating it yields CAISELGGNTEAFF.